This T cell receptor beta chain was recorded in a study of blood T cells in healthy people across ages. General study results and limits: The study found more naive CD4+ cells and higher diversity in long-lived than aged donors.

The CDR3 runs to 18 residues. Germline V gives CDR1 MGHRA, CDR2 YSYEKL. V was trimmed by 2 bases and J by 1 base, leaving 18 bases between them. Primers used in a second PCR of about 7 to 12 cycles were a sample-barcoded 5' primer and a J-beta primer mix. Every single cDNA molecule received a tag from a template-switch adaptor with 12 random nucleotides. TCRdb re-derived calls from the 5' RACE reads in MiXCR, one entry per CDR3 protein. This sample has roughly 2 million distinct CDR3 sequences; around half occur once, and the top ten carry approximately 2.1%. To note about this clonotype: Its specificity is not known.

The material sequenced was blood. The clonotype comes from a middle-aged woman in good health. This rearrangement joins TRBV4-1 to TRBJ2-1; D perhaps matches TRBD2 (6 bases). The CDR3 is CASSQQSTGLSSYNEQFF. The CDR3 region has the DNA TGCGCCAGCAGCCAACAATCCACGGGACTTAGTTCCTACAATGAGCAGTTCTTC.